The clone carrying this T cell receptor beta chain showed up many times. This entry belongs to a study of regulatory T cells in long-lasting Graves disease. Time point of the sample: newly diagnosed GD, antithyroid drugs for less than 3 months. Generation of the TCR library employed RNA extracted from PBMCs. Peripheral blood, around 9 milliliters per patient, was collected in EDTA tubes. The germline V gene has CDR1 MNHEY and CDR2 SMNVEV (reference sequence). V lost 8 bases and J lost 1, with 9 bases in between. There are 13 residues in the CDR3. The authors built TCR beta libraries using iRepertoire HTBI primers and Arm-PCR of CDR3 regions. As handled by the study authors: Segment identification across samples yielded around 60 TRBV and 12 to 15 TRBJ segments. TCRdb re-analysed the multiplex PCR reads in MiXCR, keeping a single row per CDR3 protein. TCRdb, rather than the study authors, made the V and J calls. This sample carries hundreds of thousands of distinct CDR3 sequences, 16% of them seen once, and the ten largest clones take around 12%.

These same data were also listed under a study on T cells in Graves' hyperthyroidism and ophthalmopathy.

The sequencing used peripheral blood mononuclear cells (PBMCs), collected at new diagnosis, from a patient treated with antithyroid drugs. This chain connects TRBV27 to TRBJ2-1, with D possibly matching TRBD1 (5 bases). This TCR came from a man younger than 30 with Graves disease. The CDR3 bases are TGTGCCAGCTCCCCAGGGTCCTACAATGAGCAGTTCTTC. Translated, it gives CASSPGSYNEQFF.